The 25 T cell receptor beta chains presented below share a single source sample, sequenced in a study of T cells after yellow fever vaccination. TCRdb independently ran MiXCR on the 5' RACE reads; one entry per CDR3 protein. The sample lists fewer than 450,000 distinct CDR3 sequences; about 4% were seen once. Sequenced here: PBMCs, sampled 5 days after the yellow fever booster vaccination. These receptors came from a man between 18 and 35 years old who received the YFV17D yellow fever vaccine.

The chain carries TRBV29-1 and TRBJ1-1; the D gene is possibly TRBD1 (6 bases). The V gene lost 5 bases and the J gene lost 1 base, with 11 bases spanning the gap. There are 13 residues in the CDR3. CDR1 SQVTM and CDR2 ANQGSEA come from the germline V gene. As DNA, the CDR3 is TGCAGCGTTCGCGGGGGGCCGAACACTGAAGCTTTCTTT. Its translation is CSVRGGPNTEAFF.

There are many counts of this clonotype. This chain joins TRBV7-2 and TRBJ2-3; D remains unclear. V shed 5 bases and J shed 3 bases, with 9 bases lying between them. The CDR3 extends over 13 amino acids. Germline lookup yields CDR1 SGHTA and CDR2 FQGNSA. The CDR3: CASSPVPTDTQYF. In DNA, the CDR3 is TGTGCCAGCAGCCCCGTTCCTACAGATACGCAGTATTTT.

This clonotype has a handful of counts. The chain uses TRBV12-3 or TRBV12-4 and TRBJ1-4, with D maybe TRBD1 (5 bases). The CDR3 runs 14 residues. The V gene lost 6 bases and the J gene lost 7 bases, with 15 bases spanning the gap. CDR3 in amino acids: CASRSGTNAEKLFF. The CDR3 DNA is TGTGCCAGCAGGTCCGGGACTAATGCTGAAAAACTGTTTTTT.

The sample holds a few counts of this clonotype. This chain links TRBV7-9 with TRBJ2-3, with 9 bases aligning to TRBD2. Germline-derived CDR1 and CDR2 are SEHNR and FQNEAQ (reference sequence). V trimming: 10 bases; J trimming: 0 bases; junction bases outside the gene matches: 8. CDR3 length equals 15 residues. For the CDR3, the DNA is TGTGCCACCGGTACTAGCGGGCCTAGCACAGATACGCAGTATTTT. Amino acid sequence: CATGTSGPSTDTQYF.

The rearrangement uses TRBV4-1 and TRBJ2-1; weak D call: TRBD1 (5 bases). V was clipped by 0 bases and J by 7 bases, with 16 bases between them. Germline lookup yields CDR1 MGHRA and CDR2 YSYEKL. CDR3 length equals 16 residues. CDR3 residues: CASSQDRSGSTNEQFF. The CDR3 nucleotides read TGCGCCAGCAGCCAAGATCGGTCAGGGTCTACGAATGAGCAGTTCTTC.

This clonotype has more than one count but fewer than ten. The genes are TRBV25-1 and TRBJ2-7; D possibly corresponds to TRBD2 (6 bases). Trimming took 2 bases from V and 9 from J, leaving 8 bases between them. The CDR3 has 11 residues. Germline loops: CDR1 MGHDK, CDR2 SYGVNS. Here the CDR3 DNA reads TGTGCCAGCAGTGAAGGGCGGGGGCAGTACTTC. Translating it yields CASSEGRGQYF.

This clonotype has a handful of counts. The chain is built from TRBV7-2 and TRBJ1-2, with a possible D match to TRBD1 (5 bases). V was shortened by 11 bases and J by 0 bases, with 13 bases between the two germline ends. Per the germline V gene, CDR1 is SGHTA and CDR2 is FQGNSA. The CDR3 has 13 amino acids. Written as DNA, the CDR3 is TGTGCCCGGGAGGGGCTCTCTAACTATGGCTACACCTTC. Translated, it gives CAREGLSNYGYTF. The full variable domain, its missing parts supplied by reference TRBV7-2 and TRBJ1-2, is GAGVSQSPSNKVTEKGKDVELRCDPISGHTALYWYRQSLGQGLEFLIYFQGNSAPDKSGLPSDRFSAERTGGSVSTLTIQRTQQEDSAVYLCAREGLSNYGYTFGSGTRLTVV.

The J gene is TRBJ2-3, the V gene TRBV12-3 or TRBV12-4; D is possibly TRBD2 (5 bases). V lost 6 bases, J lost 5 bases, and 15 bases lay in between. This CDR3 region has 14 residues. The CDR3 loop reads CASSSLWTGDTQYF. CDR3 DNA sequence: TGTGCCAGCAGCTCCCTTTGGACTGGAGATACGCAGTATTTT.

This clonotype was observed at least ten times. CDR3 region: CASSLGPGEPQHF. DNA of the CDR3: TGTGCCAGCAGCTTGGGCCCAGGGGAGCCCCAGCATTTT. V is TRBV7-3 and J is TRBJ1-5; D might be TRBD1 (6 bases). The V and J ends lost 3 bases and 8 bases respectively, with 11 bases between them. CDR3 length: 13 residues. From germline, CDR1 is SGHTA and CDR2 FQGTGA.

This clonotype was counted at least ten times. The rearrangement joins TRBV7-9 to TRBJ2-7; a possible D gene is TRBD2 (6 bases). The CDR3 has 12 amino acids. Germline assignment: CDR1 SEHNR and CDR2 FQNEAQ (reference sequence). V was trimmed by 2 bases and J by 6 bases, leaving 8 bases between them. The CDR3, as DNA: TGTGCCAGCAGCTTACTGGGGGGCGAGCAGTACTTC. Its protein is CASSLLGGEQYF.

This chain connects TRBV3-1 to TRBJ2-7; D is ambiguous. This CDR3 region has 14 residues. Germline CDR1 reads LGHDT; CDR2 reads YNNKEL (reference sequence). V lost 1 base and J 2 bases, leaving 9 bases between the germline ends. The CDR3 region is CASSQGHGAYEQYF. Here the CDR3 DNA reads TGTGCCAGCAGCCAAGGTCACGGCGCCTACGAGCAGTACTTC.

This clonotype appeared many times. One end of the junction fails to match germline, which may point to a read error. CDR3 sequence: CASSIDTGRGGYTF. CDR3 in DNA: TGTGCCAGCAGCATAGATACAGGAAGGGGAGGCTACACCTTC. The V gene is TRBV11-2, the J gene TRBJ1-2, with D tentatively TRBD1 (5 bases). The CDR3 is 14 residues long. Per the germline V gene, CDR1 is SGHAT and CDR2 is FQNNGV.

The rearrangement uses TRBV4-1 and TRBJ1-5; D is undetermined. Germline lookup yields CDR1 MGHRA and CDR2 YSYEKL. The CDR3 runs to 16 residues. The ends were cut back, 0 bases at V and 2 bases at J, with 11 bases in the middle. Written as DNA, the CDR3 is TGCGCCAGCAGCCAAGATTGGGGAGTTGGCAATCAGCCCCAGCATTTT. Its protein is CASSQDWGVGNQPQHF.

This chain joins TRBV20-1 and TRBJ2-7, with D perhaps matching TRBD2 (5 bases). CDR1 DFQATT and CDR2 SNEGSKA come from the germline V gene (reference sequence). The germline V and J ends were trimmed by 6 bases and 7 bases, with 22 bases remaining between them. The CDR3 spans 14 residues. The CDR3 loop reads CSAPRPGFTREQYV. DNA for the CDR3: TGCAGTGCCCCCCGCCCGGGATTTACGCGAGAGCAGTACGTC.

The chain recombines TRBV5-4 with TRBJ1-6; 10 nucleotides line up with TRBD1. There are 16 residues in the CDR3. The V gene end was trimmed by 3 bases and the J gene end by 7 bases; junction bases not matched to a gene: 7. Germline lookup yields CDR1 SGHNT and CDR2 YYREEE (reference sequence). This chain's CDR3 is CASSSPGTGVNSPLHF. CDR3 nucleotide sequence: TGTGCCAGCAGCTCGCCCGGGACAGGGGTAAATTCACCCCTCCACTTT.

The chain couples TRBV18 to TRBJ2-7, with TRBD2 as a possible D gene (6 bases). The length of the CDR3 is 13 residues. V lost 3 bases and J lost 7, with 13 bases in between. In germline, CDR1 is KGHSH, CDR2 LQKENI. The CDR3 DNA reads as TGTGCCAGCTCACCTGGTCCTGGGAGGGAGCAGTACGTC. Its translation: CASSPGPGREQYV.

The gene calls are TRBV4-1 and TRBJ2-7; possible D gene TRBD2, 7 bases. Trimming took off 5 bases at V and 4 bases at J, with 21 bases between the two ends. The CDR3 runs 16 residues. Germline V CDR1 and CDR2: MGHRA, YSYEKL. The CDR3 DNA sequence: TGCGCCAGCAGCGGTAAATTAACGGGGGGCCTTTACGAGCAGTACTTC. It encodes CASSGKLTGGLYEQYF.

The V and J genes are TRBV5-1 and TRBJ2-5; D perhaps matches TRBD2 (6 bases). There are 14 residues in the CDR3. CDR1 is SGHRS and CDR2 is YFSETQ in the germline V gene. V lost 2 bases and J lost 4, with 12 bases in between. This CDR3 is CASSFDVGGETQYF. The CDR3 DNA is TGCGCCAGCAGCTTCGATGTCGGGGGAGAGACCCAGTACTTC.

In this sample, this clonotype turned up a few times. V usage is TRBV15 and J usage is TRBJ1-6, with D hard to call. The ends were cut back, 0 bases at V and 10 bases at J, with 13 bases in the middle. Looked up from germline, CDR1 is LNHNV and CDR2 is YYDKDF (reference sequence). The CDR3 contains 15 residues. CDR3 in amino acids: CATSRDPRVESPLHF. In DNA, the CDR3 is TGTGCCACCAGCAGAGACCCGAGGGTGGAGTCACCCCTCCACTTT.

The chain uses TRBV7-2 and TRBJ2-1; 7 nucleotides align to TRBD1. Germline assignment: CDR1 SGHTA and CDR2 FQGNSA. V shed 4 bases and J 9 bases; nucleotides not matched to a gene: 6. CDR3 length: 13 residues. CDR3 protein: CASSYPRQGEQFF. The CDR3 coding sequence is TGTGCCAGCAGCTACCCTCGACAGGGTGAGCAGTTCTTC.

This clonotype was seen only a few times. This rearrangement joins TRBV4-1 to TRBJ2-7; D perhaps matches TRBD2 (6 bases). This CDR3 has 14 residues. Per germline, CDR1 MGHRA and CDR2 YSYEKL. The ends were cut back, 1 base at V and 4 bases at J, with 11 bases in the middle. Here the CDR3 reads CASSQVGGVYEQYF. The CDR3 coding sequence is TGCGCCAGCAGCCAAGTCGGGGGAGTATACGAGCAGTACTTC.

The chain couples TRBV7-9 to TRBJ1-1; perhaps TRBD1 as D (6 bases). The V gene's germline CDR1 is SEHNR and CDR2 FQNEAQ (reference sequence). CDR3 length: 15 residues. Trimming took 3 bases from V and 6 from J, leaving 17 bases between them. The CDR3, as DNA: TGTGCCAGCAGCTTTAGGGGGTCGGAGGAGGCTGAAGCTTTCTTT. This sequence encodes CASSFRGSEEAEAFF.

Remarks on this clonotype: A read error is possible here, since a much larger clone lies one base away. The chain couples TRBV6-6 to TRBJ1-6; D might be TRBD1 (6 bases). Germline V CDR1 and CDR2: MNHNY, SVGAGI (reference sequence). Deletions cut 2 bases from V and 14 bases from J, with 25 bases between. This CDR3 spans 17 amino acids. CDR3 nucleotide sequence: TGTGCCAGCAGTTACAGGGATGGGGGCGCGTTTAACTCAGCCCTCCACTTT. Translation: CASSYRDGGAFNSALHF.

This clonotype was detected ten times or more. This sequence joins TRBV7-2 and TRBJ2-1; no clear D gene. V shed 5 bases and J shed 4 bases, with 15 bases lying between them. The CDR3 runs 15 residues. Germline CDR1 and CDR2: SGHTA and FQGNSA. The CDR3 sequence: CASSPTPDIYNEQFF. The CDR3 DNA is TGTGCCAGCAGCCCAACTCCAGACATTTACAATGAGCAGTTCTTC.

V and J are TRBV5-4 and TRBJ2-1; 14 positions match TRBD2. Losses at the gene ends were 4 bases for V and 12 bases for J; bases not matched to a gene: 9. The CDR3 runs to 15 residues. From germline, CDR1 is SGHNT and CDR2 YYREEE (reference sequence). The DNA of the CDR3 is TGTGCCAGCAGCACCGGGACTAGCGGGGGAGAGGGGCAGTTCTTC. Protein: CASSTGTSGGEGQFF.